The 30 T cell receptor beta chains in this list originate from one sample, sequenced in a study of T-cell reconstitution after alpha-beta-depleted transplantation in children. The library targeted TCRbeta and was prepared with unique molecular identifiers. Each CDR3 protein gets one entry after TCRdb re-called the PCR reads with MiXCR. Here the sample spans hundreds of thousands of distinct CDR3 sequences, roughly 14% being singletons. Sequences were derived from PBMCs, sampled before TCRalphabeta/CD19-depleted stem cell transplant. The receptors here all came from a girl aged 2-10 years with congenital amegakaryocytic thrombocytopenia, due to receive a stem cell transplant.

The chain joins TRBV10-3 to TRBJ2-6; TRBD2 aligns across 11 bases. CDR1 is ENHRY and CDR2 is SYGVKD in the germline V gene. The V and J ends lost 5 bases and 0 bases, in that order; junction bases with no gene match: 6. The CDR3 consists of 18 residues. This CDR3 reads CAISQGLADSSGANVLTF. The CDR3 bases are TGTGCCATCAGTCAGGGACTAGCGGATAGCTCTGGGGCCAACGTCCTGACTTTC.

This clonotype was counted between two and nine times. CDR3: CASSSGQADWDTQYF. Written as DNA, the CDR3 is TGCGCCAGCAGCTCGGGACAGGCCGATTGGGATACGCAGTATTTT. The chain recombines TRBV5-1 with TRBJ2-3, with 8 bases identical to TRBD1. CDR1 SGHRS and CDR2 YFSETQ come from the germline V gene. V dropped 3 bases and J dropped 6; count of bases not matched to a gene: 9. The CDR3 is 15 residues long. The whole variable domain, filled in from reference TRBV5-1 and TRBJ2-3, reads KAGVTQTPRYLIKTRGQQVTLSCSPISGHRSVSWYQQTPGQGLQFLFEYFSETQRNKGNFPGRFSGRQFSNSRSEMNVSTLELGDSALYLCASSSGQADWDTQYFGPGTRLTVL.

This rearrangement joins TRBV11-2 to TRBJ2-2; TRBD2 is a possible D gene (5 bases). Germline loops: CDR1 SGHAT, CDR2 FQNNGV. The CDR3 is 15 residues long. V lost 4 bases to trimming and J lost 4 bases, with 13 bases between them. The chain's CDR3 is CASSSRTRFTGELFF. CDR3 nucleotides: TGTGCCAGCAGCTCTCGGACTCGTTTCACCGGGGAGCTGTTTTTT.

This clonotype appeared a few times. The chain joins TRBV27 to TRBJ2-7, with 11 bases lining up with TRBD1. The CDR3 length is 15 residues. The V gene's germline CDR1 is MNHEY and CDR2 SMNVEV (reference sequence). V shed 5 bases and J 4 bases; nucleotides not matched to a gene: 7. CDR3 coding DNA: TGTGCCAGCAGTACCGGACAGGGGGCCATATACGAGCAGTACTTC. This codes for CASSTGQGAIYEQYF.

The table lists this clonotype with a few counts. This rearrangement joins TRBV28 to TRBJ2-7; 10 positions agree with TRBD2. This CDR3 is built from 15 residues. Trimming took 6 bases from V and 4 from J; bases not matched to a gene: 9. Germline V gene sequence: CDR1 MDHEN, CDR2 SYDVKM. The CDR3 DNA follows: TGTGCCAGCAGCCGTCGGGGAGCGGGAGGGTACGAGCAGTACTTC. Protein: CASSRRGAGGYEQYF.

This clonotype was seen a few times. The chain combines TRBV29-1 with TRBJ2-5; TRBD1 agrees at 7 bases. V trimming: 2 bases; J trimming: 3 bases; junction bases outside the gene matches: 0. CDR1 and CDR2 from the germline V gene are SQVTM and ANQGSEA. CDR3 length: 12 amino acids. CDR3 sequence: CSVEQGEETQYF. CDR3 nucleotides: TGCAGCGTTGAACAGGGGGAAGAGACCCAGTACTTC.

V and J are TRBV7-2 and TRBJ2-7, with D uncertain. The CDR3 has 14 amino acids. The germline V gene has CDR1 SGHTA and CDR2 FQGNSA. Trimming cost V 8 bases and J 0 bases, with 14 bases left between them. The DNA of the CDR3 is TGTGCCAGCTCCCGGGTTGCAGTCTCCTACGAGCAGTACTTC. Amino acids: CASSRVAVSYEQYF.

This clonotype has only one observation. J is TRBJ2-7 and V is TRBV6-1; maybe TRBD2 (5 bases). The germline CDR1 and CDR2 sequences are MNHNS and SASEGT. The length of the CDR3 is 15 residues. The V gene lost 8 bases and the J gene lost 0 bases, with 17 bases spanning the gap. CDR3 sequence reads: CASGELVGSSYEQYF. The CDR3 bases are TGTGCCAGCGGCGAATTAGTAGGGAGCTCCTACGAGCAGTACTTC.

This clonotype occurred a few times. For the CDR3, the DNA is TGTGCCAGCAGTTACCCCGGGACAGGGAAAACCGGGGAGCTGTTTTTT. It translates to CASSYPGTGKTGELFF. The chain has TRBV6-5 and TRBJ2-2, with 9 bases lining up with TRBD1. Germline assignment: CDR1 MNHEY and CDR2 SVGAGI. The CDR3 extends over 16 amino acids. The J segment lost 5 bases and the V segment lost 2 bases, leaving 6 bases of the junction unmatched.

This chain connects TRBV7-9 to TRBJ2-1, with unresolved D. The CDR3 covers 14 residues. Germline assignment: CDR1 SEHNR and CDR2 FQNEAQ (reference sequence). Trimming took off 3 bases at V and 5 bases at J, with 11 bases between the two ends. This CDR3 is CASSFLVSDNEQFF. The CDR3 DNA reads TGTGCCAGCAGCTTTTTGGTCAGCGACAATGAGCAGTTCTTC.

This clonotype was found many times. This chain joins TRBV28 and TRBJ2-5, with a tentative D call TRBD2 (7 bases). CDR1 and CDR2 (germline): MDHEN, SYDVKM. The CDR3 is 15 residues long. V was trimmed by 2 bases and J by 5 bases, leaving 15 bases between them. The CDR3 spells CASSLGGARVETQYF. CDR3 coding DNA: TGTGCCAGCAGTTTAGGGGGGGCGCGTGTGGAGACCCAGTACTTC.

This clonotype was counted between two and nine times. The rearrangement joins TRBV20-1 to TRBJ2-3; maybe TRBD2 (6 bases). Trimming shortened V by 0 bases and J by 11 bases, and 15 bases separated the two germline ends. There are 13 residues in the CDR3. Germline CDR1 and CDR2: DFQATT and SNEGSKA (reference sequence). DNA for the CDR3: TGCAGTGCTAGAGATTTTTTGGGGGACTGGCAGTATTTT. This translates into CSARDFLGDWQYF.

The genes are TRBV5-1 and TRBJ2-1; D gene unclear. This CDR3 comprises 15 residues. Germline V lookup: CDR1 SGHRS, CDR2 YFSETQ. The ends were cut back, 3 bases at V and 0 bases at J, with 10 bases in the middle. The CDR3 nucleotides are TGCGCCAGCAGCTCGGCCGTAATCTCCTACAATGAGCAGTTCTTC. It codes for CASSSAVISYNEQFF. Using reference TRBV5-1 and TRBJ2-1 for the parts outside the CDR3, the full variable domain is KAGVTQTPRYLIKTRGQQVTLSCSPISGHRSVSWYQQTPGQGLQFLFEYFSETQRNKGNFPGRFSGRQFSNSRSEMNVSTLELGDSALYLCASSSAVISYNEQFFGPGTRLTVL.

This clonotype has a count of ten or more. The chain couples TRBV5-1 to TRBJ2-1, with no clear D. The germline gives CDR1 SGHRS, CDR2 YFSETQ. V gave up 0 bases and J gave up 3 bases, with 7 bases separating them. The CDR3 spans 14 residues. The CDR3 sequence: CASSLVTDYNEQFF. Here the CDR3 DNA reads TGCGCCAGCAGCTTGGTCACGGACTACAATGAGCAGTTCTTC.

This clonotype was counted many times. The chain is built from TRBV12-3 or TRBV12-4 and TRBJ1-4; perhaps TRBD1 as D (5 bases). This CDR3 spans 15 amino acids. The V end was cut by 7 bases, the J end by 1 base, with 13 bases between. The CDR3 loop reads CASTPGGGTNEKLFF. The CDR3 nucleotides are TGTGCCAGCACCCCAGGCGGGGGAACTAATGAAAAACTGTTTTTT.

The chain has TRBV4-2 and TRBJ2-5; a possible D gene is TRBD2 (6 bases). The CDR3 consists of 14 residues. The germline CDR1 and CDR2 sequences are LGHNA and YNFKEQ. The V gene lost 4 bases and the J gene lost 7 bases, with 16 bases spanning the gap. The DNA of the CDR3 is TGTGCCAGCAGCCCACCGGGAGCCTCAGGGACCCAGTACTTC. Translating it yields CASSPPGASGTQYF.

In its sample, this clonotype was seen many times. The CDR3: CSATSPGTGFTGELFF. The CDR3 coding sequence is TGCAGTGCTACTTCTCCCGGGACAGGGTTTACCGGGGAGCTGTTTTTT. The chain is built from TRBV20-1 and TRBJ2-2, with 9 bases lining up with TRBD1. Germline lookup yields CDR1 DFQATT and CDR2 SNEGSKA (reference sequence). This CDR3 is built from 16 residues. J lost 5 bases, V lost 4 bases, and 11 bases had no gene match.

Worth noting for this clonotype: A much larger clone lies one base from this, so it may be a read error. The DNA of the CDR3 is TGCGCCAGCAGCTTAAACGGGGGGATTGGAGACACCCAGTACTTC. Protein product: CASSLNGGIGDTQYF. The V and J genes are TRBV5-1 and TRBJ2-5; 7 nucleotides align to TRBD2. This CDR3 has 15 amino acids. The J segment lost 8 bases and the V segment lost 2 bases, leaving 12 bases of the junction unmatched. Germline loops: CDR1 SGHRS, CDR2 YFSETQ.

This clonotype was observed a handful of times. This sequence joins TRBV28 and TRBJ2-7; no clear D gene. CDR3 length: 13 amino acids. Trimming took 5 bases from V and 9 from J, leaving 17 bases between them. The V gene's germline CDR1 is MDHEN and CDR2 SYDVKM. The CDR3 DNA is TGTGCCAGCAGTCCGACGCCCCACTGGGGGCAGTACTTC. Translating gives CASSPTPHWGQYF.

The chain is built from TRBV20-1 and TRBJ1-1, with D perhaps matching TRBD1 (5 bases). Germline V gene data show CDR1 as DFQATT and CDR2 as SNEGSKA (reference sequence). Trimming took 0 bases from V and 1 from J, leaving 15 bases between them. The CDR3 sequence is 16 residues long. The CDR3 sequence is CSARDLPGLGNTEAFF. CDR3 DNA sequence: TGCAGTGCTAGAGATCTCCCGGGGCTGGGGAACACTGAAGCTTTCTTT.

This clonotype was seen a few times. The chain links TRBV7-2 to TRBJ2-7; possible D gene TRBD1, 5 bases. The CDR3 contains 13 residues. Trimming pared 11 bases from V and 3 bases from J, leaving 17 bases between. The V gene's germline CDR1 is SGHTA and CDR2 FQGNSA. The CDR3 DNA is TGTGCCGTGAGGTGGGCAGGGCGCTACGAGCAGTACTTC. Translation: CAVRWAGRYEQYF.

Ten or more counts support this clonotype. The J gene is TRBJ1-1, the V gene TRBV20-1; D ambiguous. Germline V gene sequence: CDR1 DFQATT, CDR2 SNEGSKA (reference sequence). The CDR3 sequence is 12 residues long. Trimming pared 5 bases from V and 1 base from J, leaving 8 bases between. DNA of the CDR3: TGCAGTGCTCCGGTTCAGAACACTGAAGCTTTCTTT. It is translated as CSAPVQNTEAFF.

Of note for this clonotype: A much larger clone differs by one base, so this may be a read error. The V call is TRBV12-3 or TRBV12-4, the J call TRBJ2-7, with TRBD2 identical over 10 bases. The ends lost 2 bases at V and 6 bases at J; junction bases unmatched: 4. The CDR3 covers 14 residues. The CDR3 here is CASSLTLAGLEQYF. CDR3 nucleotides: TGTGCCAGCAGTTTAACACTAGCGGGACTCGAGCAGTACTTC.

The J gene is TRBJ2-1, the V gene TRBV5-1, with 10 bases aligning to TRBD2. Looked up from germline, CDR1 is SGHRS and CDR2 is YFSETQ. The CDR3 consists of 21 residues. The V segment lost 0 bases and the J segment 8 bases; nucleotides outside the gene matches: 23. Here the CDR3 reads CASSLDSLWLVAGGLWDEQFF. Written as DNA, the CDR3 is TGCGCCAGCAGCTTGGATAGTTTGTGGCTCGTAGCGGGGGGCCTCTGGGATGAGCAGTTCTTC.

With respect to this clonotype: A much larger clone differs from this one at a single base, so this may be a read error. The chain is built from TRBV20-1 and TRBJ2-7; D unresolved. Germline loops: CDR1 DFQATT, CDR2 SNEGSKA (reference sequence). The CDR3 has 15 residues. CDR3 in amino acids: CSASVNLPPGYERYF. CDR3 coding DNA: TGCAGTGCTAGCGTGAATCTCCCTCCCGGCTACGAGCGGTACTTC.

This clonotype has at least ten counts. The chain links TRBV6-5 to TRBJ2-7, with D tentatively TRBD2 (6 bases). The CDR3 loop spans 14 amino acids. Germline assignment: CDR1 MNHEY and CDR2 SVGAGI. Trimming stripped 0 bases from V and 3 bases from J, with 9 bases between. CDR3 sequence reads: CASSYSSGVYEQYF. CDR3 coding DNA: TGTGCCAGCAGTTACTCGTCGGGAGTCTACGAGCAGTACTTC.

The rearrangement links TRBV12-3 or TRBV12-4 to TRBJ1-3, with D unresolved. This CDR3 spans 16 amino acids. Trimming removed 2 bases at V and 0 bases at J, with 11 bases between. The CDR3 coding sequence is TGTGCCAGCAGTTTAAATGGGTTCGGCTCTGGAAACACCATATATTTT. Amino acids: CASSLNGFGSGNTIYF.

This clonotype has a handful of counts. This chain's CDR3 is CASSLINYEQYF. The DNA of the CDR3 is TGTGCCAGCAGCTTAATCAACTACGAGCAGTACTTC. V gene TRBV7-9 combines with J gene TRBJ2-7; the D is unclear. Between the trimmed V and J ends, which lost 2 bases and 3 bases, there was a span of 5 bases. This CDR3 is built from 12 residues. Germline V gene lookup returns CDR1 SEHNR and CDR2 FQNEAQ (reference sequence).

This clonotype appeared many times. The genes are TRBV20-1 and TRBJ1-5; tentatively, D is TRBD1 (5 bases). The CDR3 has 13 amino acids. CDR1 is DFQATT, CDR2 SNEGSKA, per germline (reference sequence). V lost 5 bases to trimming and J lost 4 bases, with 12 bases between them. The CDR3 spells CSALTGGNQPQHF. The DNA for the CDR3 is TGCAGTGCTCTTACAGGAGGTAATCAGCCCCAGCATTTT.

This clonotype has at least ten counts. The V gene is TRBV20-1, the J gene TRBJ2-1, with a possible D match to TRBD2 (6 bases). The CDR3 is 15 amino acids. The V end was cut by 0 bases, the J end by 6 bases, with 15 bases between. Per the germline V gene, CDR1 is DFQATT and CDR2 is SNEGSKA (reference sequence). CDR3 nucleotides: TGCAGTGCTAGAGATTTACTAGCCGCCGGCAATGAGCAGTTCTTC. Protein product: CSARDLLAAGNEQFF.